A selection of T cell receptor beta chains follows, all from one sample in a study of T cells after yellow fever vaccination. In TCRdb, the 5' RACE reads were re-called with MiXCR into one record per CDR3 protein. Of 350,000 to 450,000 distinct CDR3 sequences listed, approximately 19% were seen once; the top ten hold 15% to 20%. Here the sequenced sample was PBMCs, taken before the yellow fever booster vaccination. The receptor source for this set is a man younger than 30 who received the YFV17D yellow fever vaccine. The CDR3 runs from the conserved cysteine through the conserved F or W. The order of the fields is CDR3 protein, CDR3 DNA, clone size, J gene, D gene, V gene. The D gene is left open where the match is weak. Size is stated for part of the rows, as once, few or many counts, or as a class when the clone is expanded.

CSAHHGRTSSYNSPLHF | TGCAGTGCCCATCACGGCAGGACGAGCTCCTATAATTCACCCCTCCACTTT | - | TRBJ1-6 | - | TRBV20-1
CSASSPSGASDTQYF | TGCAGTGCTAGTTCTCCTAGCGGGGCGTCAGATACGCAGTATTTT | many | TRBJ2-3 | TRBD2 | TRBV20-1
CASSTDRYSYNEQFF | TGTGCCAGCAGCACCGACAGATACTCCTACAATGAGCAGTTCTTC | - | TRBJ2-1 | - | TRBV7-2
CASRRQGLGNIQYF | TGTGCCAGCAGACGACAGGGTCTCGGAAACATTCAGTACTTC | - | TRBJ2-4 | TRBD1 | TRBV6-2/TRBV6-3
CASSSAGVTDTQYF | TGTGCCAGCAGTTCTGCTGGGGTCACAGATACGCAGTATTTT | - | TRBJ2-3 | - | TRBV28
CASSVRPGQYEQFF | TGTGCCAGCAGCGTAAGACCGGGACAGTATGAGCAGTTCTTC | many | TRBJ2-1 | TRBD1 | TRBV9
CASSSGQGRNTGELFF | TGTGCCAGCAGTTCCGGACAGGGGAGAAACACCGGGGAGCTGTTTTTT | few | TRBJ2-2 | TRBD1 | TRBV12-3/TRBV12-4
CSARDAGARGDTQYF | TGCAGTGCTAGAGACGCAGGGGCCCGGGGAGATACGCAGTATTTT | few | TRBJ2-3 | - | TRBV20-1
CASSFGGTGEEDTQYF | TGTGCCAGCAGCTTTGGGGGGACAGGGGAAGAAGATACGCAGTATTTT | few | TRBJ2-3 | TRBD1 | TRBV7-9
CASRGQVWQETQYF | TGTGCCAGCAGAGGACAGGTGTGGCAAGAGACCCAGTACTTC | - | TRBJ2-5 | TRBD1 | TRBV7-2
CASSGVETQYF | TGTGCCAGCAGCGGAGTAGAGACCCAGTACTTC | few | TRBJ2-5 | - | TRBV5-5
CASRFTGGHTEAFF | TGTGCCAGCAGATTTACAGGGGGCCACACTGAAGCTTTCTTT | - | TRBJ1-1 | TRBD1 | TRBV5-6
CASSQGTGGFGETQYF | TGCGCCAGCAGCCAAGGAACAGGGGGCTTCGGGGAGACCCAGTACTTC | - | TRBJ2-5 | TRBD1 | TRBV4-3
CASSLDRDPSPNEQFF | TGTGCCAGCAGCTTAGACCGGGACCCGTCCCCCAATGAGCAGTTCTTC | - | TRBJ2-1 | - | TRBV7-2
CAISAVGNEQYF | TGTGCCATCAGTGCTGTCGGCAACGAGCAGTACTTC | - | TRBJ2-7 | - | TRBV10-3
CASRPHPDPLHF | TGTGCCAGCAGACCCCACCCGGACCCTCTTCACTTT | few | TRBJ1-6 | - | TRBV7-9
CSGDVWGQGTDTQYF | TGCAGCGGTGACGTTTGGGGACAGGGAACAGATACGCAGTATTTT | few | TRBJ2-3 | TRBD1 | TRBV29-1
CASSYPSTGPYNSPLHF | TGTGCCAGCAGTTACCCGTCGACAGGGCCCTATAATTCACCCCTCCACTTT | few | TRBJ1-6 | TRBD1 | TRBV6-5
CASSPYGGSSPYEQYF | TGTGCCAGCAGCCCCTACGGGGGGTCCTCCCCCTACGAGCAGTACTTC | many | TRBJ2-7 | TRBD2 | TRBV7-6
CASSRPSGGYEQYF | TGTGCCAGCAGCCGCCCTAGCGGGGGTTACGAGCAGTACTTC | - | TRBJ2-7 | TRBD2 | TRBV11-2
CATSRDRQRGLETQYF | TGTGCCACCAGCAGAGATAGGCAGCGGGGACTAGAGACCCAGTACTTC | few | TRBJ2-5 | TRBD2 | TRBV15
CASSFRLGPQPRYF | TGTGCCAGCAGCTTCCGCTTAGGGCCCCAACCTAGGTATTTT | - | TRBJ2-3 | - | TRBV11-2
CASSLDRFYEQYF | TGTGCCAGCTCCTTGGACAGGTTCTACGAGCAGTACTTC | - | TRBJ2-7 | TRBD1 | TRBV2
CASSLLWYTGELFF | TGTGCCAGCAGCTTGTTATGGTACACCGGGGAGCTGTTTTTT | - | TRBJ2-2 | - | TRBV7-2
CASSPTDRRGTEAFF | TGTGCCAGCAGTCCGACAGACAGGCGTGGCACTGAAGCTTTCTTT | - | TRBJ1-1 | - | TRBV27
CSAYFRRPNTEAFF | TGCAGTGCATACTTCAGGCGTCCTAACACTGAAGCTTTCTTT | few | TRBJ1-1 | - | TRBV20-1
CASSARTRSYEQYF | TGTGCCAGCAGCGCCCGGACCCGCTCCTACGAGCAGTACTTC | few | TRBJ2-7 | - | TRBV7-9
CATWTGNIGELFF | TGTGCCACCTGGACAGGGAACATCGGGGAGCTGTTTTTT | many | TRBJ2-2 | TRBD1 | TRBV11-2
CASNIQGSSDEQFF | TGTGCCAGTAATATTCAGGGGTCTTCGGATGAGCAGTTCTTC | - | TRBJ2-1 | - | TRBV19
CASSLERDQAFF | TGTGCCAGCAGCTTGGAGAGGGATCAAGCTTTCTTT | - | TRBJ1-1 | - | TRBV5-6
CASSQGEVWQPQHF | TGTGCCAGCAGCCAAGGGGAGGTCTGGCAGCCCCAGCATTTT | few | TRBJ1-5 | - | TRBV3-1
CASSLRTGLNTEAFF | TGCGCCAGCAGCTTGCGCACAGGGCTGAACACTGAAGCTTTCTTT | few | TRBJ1-1 | - | TRBV5-1
CASSQDYGTGRSQTQYF | TGTGCCAGCAGCCAAGATTACGGGACAGGGAGGTCCCAGACCCAGTACTTC | - | TRBJ2-5 | TRBD1 | TRBV14
CSARDRGTGTSGGSQFF | TGCAGTGCTAGAGATCGGGGTACCGGGACTAGCGGGGGGTCACAGTTCTTC | many | TRBJ2-1 | TRBD2 | TRBV20-1
CASSSGRGQGGIFNYGYTF | TGTGCCAGCAGCAGCGGCAGGGGGCAAGGAGGGATCTTTAACTATGGCTACACCTTC | - | TRBJ1-2 | TRBD1 | TRBV9
CASGDSYTDTQYF | TGCGCCAGCGGGGACTCCTACACAGATACGCAGTATTTT | - | TRBJ2-3 | - | TRBV5-1
CSASGTGSTDTQYF | TGCAGTGCTAGCGGGACAGGTAGCACAGATACGCAGTATTTT | - | TRBJ2-3 | TRBD1 | TRBV20-1
CASSLTRPGELFF | TGTGCCAGCAGCTTAACCCGACCGGGGGAGCTGTTTTTT | few | TRBJ2-2 | - | TRBV11-2
CASSPRVAETQYF | TGTGCCAGCTCACCACGGGTTGCGGAGACCCAGTACTTC | few | TRBJ2-5 | - | TRBV18
CSASSRSYNEQFF | TGCAGTGCTAGTTCCAGGTCCTACAATGAGCAGTTCTTC | - | TRBJ2-1 | - | TRBV20-1
CASSLFRGGYTF | TGTGCCAGCAGTTTATTTAGGGGCGGCTACACCTTC | few | TRBJ1-2 | - | TRBV12-3/TRBV12-4
CASSLGPGVVLANVLTF | TGTGCCAGCAGCTTAGGACCTGGTGTGGTGTTGGCCAACGTCCTGACTTTC | few | TRBJ2-6 | - | TRBV7-8
CASSLNPLGDTQYF | TGTGCCAGCAGCTTAAACCCCCTTGGAGATACGCAGTATTTT | - | TRBJ2-3 | - | TRBV7-3
CSASPPGRKEKLFF | TGCAGTGCTAGTCCCCCCGGGCGGAAGGAAAAACTGTTTTTT | few | TRBJ1-4 | - | TRBV20-1
CATSSGGEDSPLHF | TGTGCCACCAGCTCAGGGGGCGAGGATTCACCCCTCCACTTT | - | TRBJ1-6 | TRBD1 | TRBV15